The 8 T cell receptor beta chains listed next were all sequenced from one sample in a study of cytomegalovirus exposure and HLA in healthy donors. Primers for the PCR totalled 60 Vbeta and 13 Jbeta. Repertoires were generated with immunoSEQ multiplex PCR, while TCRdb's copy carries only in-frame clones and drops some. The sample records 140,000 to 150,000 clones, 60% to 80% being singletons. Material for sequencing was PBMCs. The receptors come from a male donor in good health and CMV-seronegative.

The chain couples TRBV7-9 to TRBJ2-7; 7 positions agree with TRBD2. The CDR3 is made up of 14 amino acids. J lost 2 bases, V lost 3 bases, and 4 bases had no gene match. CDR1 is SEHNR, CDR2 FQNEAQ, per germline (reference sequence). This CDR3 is CASSFWGLTYEQYF. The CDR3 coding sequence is TGTGCCAGCAGCTTCTGGGGACTAACCTACGAGCAGTACTTC. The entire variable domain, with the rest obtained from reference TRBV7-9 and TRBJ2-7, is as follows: DTGVSQNPRHKITKRGQNVTFRCDPISEHNRLYWYRQTLGQGPEFLTYFQNEAQLEKSRLLSDRFSAERPKGSFSTLEIQRTEQGDSAMYLCASSFWGLTYEQYFGPGTRLTVT.

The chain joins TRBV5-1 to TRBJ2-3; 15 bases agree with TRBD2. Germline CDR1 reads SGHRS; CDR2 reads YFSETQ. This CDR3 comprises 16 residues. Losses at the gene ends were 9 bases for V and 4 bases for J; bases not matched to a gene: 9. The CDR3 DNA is TGCGCCACCTCAAGGACTAGCGGGGGGGCCTCAGATACGCAGTATTTT. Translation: CATSRTSGGASDTQYF.

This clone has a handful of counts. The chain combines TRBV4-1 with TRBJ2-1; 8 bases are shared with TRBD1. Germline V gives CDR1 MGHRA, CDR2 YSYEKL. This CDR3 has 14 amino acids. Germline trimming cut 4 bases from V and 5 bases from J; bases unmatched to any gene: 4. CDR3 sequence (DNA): TGCGCCAGCAGCCGCGGGACAGGTGACAATGAGCAGTTCTTC. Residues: CASSRGTGDNEQFF.

CDR3 coding DNA: TGTGCCTGGAGGTTACCTTTTGGGAGTGAAAAACTGTTTTTT. This gives the protein CAWRLPFGSEKLFF. This chain uses TRBV30 with TRBJ1-4; the D is unclear. This CDR3 has 14 residues. V was pared by 3 bases and J by 7 bases, with 15 bases between. Germline CDR1 and CDR2: GTSNPN and SVGIG (reference sequence). The whole variable domain, filled in from reference TRBV30 and TRBJ1-4, reads SQTIHQWPATLVQPVGSPLSLECTVEGTSNPNLYWYRQAAGRGLQLLFYSVGIGQISSEVPQNLSASRPQDRQFILSSKKLLLSDSGFYLCAWRLPFGSEKLFFGSGTQLSVL.

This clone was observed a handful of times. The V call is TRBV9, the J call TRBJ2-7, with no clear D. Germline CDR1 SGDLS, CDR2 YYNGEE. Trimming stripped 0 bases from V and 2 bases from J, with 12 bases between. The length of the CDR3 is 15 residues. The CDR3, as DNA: TGTGCCAGCAGCGTAGGGTCCGACACGACCTACGAGCAGTACTTC. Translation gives CASSVGSDTTYEQYF.

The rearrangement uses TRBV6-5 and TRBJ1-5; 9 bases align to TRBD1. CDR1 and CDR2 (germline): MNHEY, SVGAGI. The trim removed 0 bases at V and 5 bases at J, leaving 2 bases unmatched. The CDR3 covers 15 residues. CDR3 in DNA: TGTGCCAGCAGTTACTCACAGGGGGCGGATCAGCCCCAGCATTTT. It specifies CASSYSQGADQPQHF.

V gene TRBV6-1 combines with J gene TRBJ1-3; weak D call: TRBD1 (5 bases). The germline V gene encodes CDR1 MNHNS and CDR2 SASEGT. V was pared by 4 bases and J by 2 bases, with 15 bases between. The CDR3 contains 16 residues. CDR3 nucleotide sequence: TGTGCCAGCAGTGCCCCAGGGATAAGGGCTGGAAACACCATATATTTT. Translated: CASSAPGIRAGNTIYF.

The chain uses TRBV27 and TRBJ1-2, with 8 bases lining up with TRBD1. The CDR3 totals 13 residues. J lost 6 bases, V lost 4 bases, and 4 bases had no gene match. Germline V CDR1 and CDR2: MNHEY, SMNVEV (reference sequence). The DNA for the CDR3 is TGTGCCAGCAGTTCCGGACAGGGCGATGGCTACACCTTC. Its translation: CASSSGQGDGYTF.